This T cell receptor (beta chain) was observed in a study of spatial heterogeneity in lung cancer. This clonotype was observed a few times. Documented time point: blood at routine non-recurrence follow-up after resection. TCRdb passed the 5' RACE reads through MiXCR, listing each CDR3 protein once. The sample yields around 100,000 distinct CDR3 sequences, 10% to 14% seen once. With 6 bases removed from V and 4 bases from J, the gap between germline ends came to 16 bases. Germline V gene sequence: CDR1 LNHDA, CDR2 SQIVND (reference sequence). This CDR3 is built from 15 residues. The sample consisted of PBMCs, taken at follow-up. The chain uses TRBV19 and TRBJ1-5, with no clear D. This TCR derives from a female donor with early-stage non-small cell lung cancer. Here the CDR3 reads CASRAPGYINQPQHF. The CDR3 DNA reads TGTGCCAGTAGAGCTCCGGGATATATTAATCAGCCCCAGCATTTT.